This paragraph reports one T cell receptor beta chain. No antigen is known for it. Assay: immunoSEQ multiplex PCR; the TCRdb copy retains only in-frame clones and omits some. The table includes under 80,000 clones, roughly four fifths detected once. This record comes from a study of OX40 agonist ivuxolimab in advanced cancers. Study at large: Aged roughly 23 to 90 with a mean of 60 years, they were about 80% male.

Germline V gene lookup returns CDR1 SGHTA and CDR2 FQGNSA. V was shortened by 5 bases and J by 2 bases, with 19 bases between the two germline ends. The CDR3 loop spans 17 amino acids. Cycle 7 day 1, cycle 4 day 1, and baseline were the timepoints at which blood was sampled. Study observations and caveats: Low normalized T-cell clonal expansion also characterized some of the nonresponders.

This receptor was obtained from an adult with an advanced solid tumor such as melanoma, head and neck, liver or kidney cancer. This chain joins TRBV7-2 and TRBJ1-5; a weak D match, TRBD1 (5 bases). Specimen: CD4+ or CD8+ T cells sorted from blood, collected in a trial of the OX40 agonist ivuxolimab. CDR3: CASSPNSGGNGNQPQHF. In DNA, the CDR3 is TGTGCCAGCAGCCCGAACTCCGGGGGGAACGGCAATCAGCCCCAGCATTTT.